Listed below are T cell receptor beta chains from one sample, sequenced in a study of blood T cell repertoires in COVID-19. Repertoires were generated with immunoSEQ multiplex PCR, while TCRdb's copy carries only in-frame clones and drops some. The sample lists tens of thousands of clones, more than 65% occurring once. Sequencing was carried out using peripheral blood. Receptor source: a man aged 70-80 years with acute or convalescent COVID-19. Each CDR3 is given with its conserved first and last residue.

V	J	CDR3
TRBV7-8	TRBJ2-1	CASSTNVRDRATNEQFF
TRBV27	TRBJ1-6	CASSPIGQGANSPLHF
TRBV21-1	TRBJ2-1	CASSKGRRRGRFLYNEQFF
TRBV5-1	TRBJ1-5	CASRPQGAPPQHF
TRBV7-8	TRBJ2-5	CASSPGQSRETQYF
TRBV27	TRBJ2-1	CASSLRAGGFDEQFF
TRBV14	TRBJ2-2	CASSQVRGGELFF
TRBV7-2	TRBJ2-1	CASSRMVLAGAHNEQFF
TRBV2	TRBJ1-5	CASQNRENQPQHF
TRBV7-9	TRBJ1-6	CASSFRGSNSPLHF
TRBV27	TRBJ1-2	CASRLRGGVITNYGYTF
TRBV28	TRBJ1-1	CASREQGFNTEAFF
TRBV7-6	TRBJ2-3	CASSLGAGGRTDTQYF
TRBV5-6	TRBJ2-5	CASSLFRGVRETQYF
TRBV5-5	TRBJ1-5	CASSSGPDQPQHF
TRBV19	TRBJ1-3	CASMGTGGTTIYF
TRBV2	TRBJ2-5	CASSDSWTAAETQYF
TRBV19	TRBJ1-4	CASSIQQGLVEKLFF
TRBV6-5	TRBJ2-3	CASSSDWNTDTQYF
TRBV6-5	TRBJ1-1	CASKFVDRETEAFF
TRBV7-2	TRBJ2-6	CASSTSGTGWAGANVLTF
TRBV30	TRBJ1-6	CACRDRDDSPLHF